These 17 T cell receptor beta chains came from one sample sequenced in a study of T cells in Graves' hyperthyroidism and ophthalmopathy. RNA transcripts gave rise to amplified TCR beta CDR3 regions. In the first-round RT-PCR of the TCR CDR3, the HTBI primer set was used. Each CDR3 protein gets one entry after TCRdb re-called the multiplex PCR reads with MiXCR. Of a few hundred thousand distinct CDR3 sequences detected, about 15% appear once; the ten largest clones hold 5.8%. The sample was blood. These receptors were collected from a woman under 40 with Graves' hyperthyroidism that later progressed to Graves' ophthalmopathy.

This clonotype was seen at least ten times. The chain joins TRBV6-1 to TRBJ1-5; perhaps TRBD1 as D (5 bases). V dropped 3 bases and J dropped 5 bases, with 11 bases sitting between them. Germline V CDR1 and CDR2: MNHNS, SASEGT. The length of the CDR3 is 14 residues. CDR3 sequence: CASSERAGDQPQHF. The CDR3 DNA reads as TGTGCCAGCAGTGAGAGGGCGGGGGATCAGCCCCAGCATTTT.

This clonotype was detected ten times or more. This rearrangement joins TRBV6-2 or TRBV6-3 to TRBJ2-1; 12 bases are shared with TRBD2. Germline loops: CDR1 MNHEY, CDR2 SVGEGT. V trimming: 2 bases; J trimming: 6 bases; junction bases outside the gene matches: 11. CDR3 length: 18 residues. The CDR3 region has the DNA TGTGCCAGCAGTTACAACGCCCAGACTAGCGGGAGAATCAATGAGCAGTTCTTC. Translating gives CASSYNAQTSGRINEQFF.

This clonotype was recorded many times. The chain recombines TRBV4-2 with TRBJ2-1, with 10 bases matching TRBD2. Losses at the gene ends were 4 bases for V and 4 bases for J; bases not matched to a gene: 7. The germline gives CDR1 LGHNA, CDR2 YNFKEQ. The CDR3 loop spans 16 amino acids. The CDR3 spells CASSRTGTSVYNEQFF. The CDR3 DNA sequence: TGTGCCAGCAGCCGAACCGGGACTAGCGTATACAATGAGCAGTTCTTC.

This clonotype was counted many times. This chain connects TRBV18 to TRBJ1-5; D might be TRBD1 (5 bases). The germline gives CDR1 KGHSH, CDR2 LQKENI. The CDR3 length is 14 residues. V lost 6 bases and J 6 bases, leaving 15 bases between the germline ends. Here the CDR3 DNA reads TGTGCCAGCTCCGCTGAGCAGGGTGGTCAGCCCCAGCATTTT. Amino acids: CASSAEQGGQPQHF.

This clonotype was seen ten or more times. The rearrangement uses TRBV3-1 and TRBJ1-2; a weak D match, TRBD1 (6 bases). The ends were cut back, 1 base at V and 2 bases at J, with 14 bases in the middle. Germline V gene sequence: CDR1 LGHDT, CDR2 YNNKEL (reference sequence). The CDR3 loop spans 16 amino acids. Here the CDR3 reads CASSQVVRGRNYGYTF. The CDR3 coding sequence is TGTGCCAGCAGCCAAGTCGTCAGGGGACGGAACTATGGCTACACCTTC.

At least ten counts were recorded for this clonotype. CDR3 residues: CASSLLRSPEAFF. DNA of the CDR3: TGTGCCAGCAGTTTATTGCGGAGCCCTGAAGCTTTCTTT. V gene TRBV27 combines with J gene TRBJ1-1; D remains ambiguous. Per germline, CDR1 MNHEY and CDR2 SMNVEV (reference sequence). The V gene lost 1 base and the J gene lost 6 bases, with 9 bases spanning the gap. This CDR3 region has 13 residues.

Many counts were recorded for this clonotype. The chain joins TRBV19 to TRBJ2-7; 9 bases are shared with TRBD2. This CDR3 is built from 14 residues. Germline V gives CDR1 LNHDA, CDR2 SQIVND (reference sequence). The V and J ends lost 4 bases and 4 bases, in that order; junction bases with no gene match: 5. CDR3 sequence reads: CASSRGTSGYEQYF. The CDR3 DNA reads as TGTGCCAGTAGTAGAGGCACTAGCGGGTACGAGCAGTACTTC.

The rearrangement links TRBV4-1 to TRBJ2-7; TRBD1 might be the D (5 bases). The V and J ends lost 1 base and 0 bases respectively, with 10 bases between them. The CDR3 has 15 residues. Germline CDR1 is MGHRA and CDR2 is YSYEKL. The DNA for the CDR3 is TGCGCCAGCAGCCAAGCTAAGGGGCACTCCTACGAGCAGTACTTC. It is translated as CASSQAKGHSYEQYF.

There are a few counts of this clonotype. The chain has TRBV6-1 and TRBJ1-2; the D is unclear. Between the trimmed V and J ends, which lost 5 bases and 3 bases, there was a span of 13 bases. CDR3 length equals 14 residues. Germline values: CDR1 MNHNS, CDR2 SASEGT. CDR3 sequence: CASSPVWEYYGYTF. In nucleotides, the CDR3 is TGTGCCAGCAGTCCAGTGTGGGAGTACTATGGCTACACCTTC.

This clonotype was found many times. In nucleotides, the CDR3 is TGTGCCAGCGGAACCCCGGGACTAGCGGGAGACAATGAGCAGTTCTTC. Translation: CASGTPGLAGDNEQFF. The chain is built from TRBV9 and TRBJ2-1; 14 positions agree with TRBD2. V gave up 7 bases and J gave up 5 bases; unmatched junction bases: 8. Looked up from germline, CDR1 is SGDLS and CDR2 is YYNGEE. The CDR3 is 16 amino acids. The variable domain in full, with the rest retrieved from reference TRBV9 and TRBJ2-1, is DSGVTQTPKHLITATGQRVTLRCSPRSGDLSVYWYQQSLDQGLQFLIQYYNGEERAKGNILERFSAQQFPDLHSELNLSSLELGDSALYFCASGTPGLAGDNEQFFGPGTRLTVL.

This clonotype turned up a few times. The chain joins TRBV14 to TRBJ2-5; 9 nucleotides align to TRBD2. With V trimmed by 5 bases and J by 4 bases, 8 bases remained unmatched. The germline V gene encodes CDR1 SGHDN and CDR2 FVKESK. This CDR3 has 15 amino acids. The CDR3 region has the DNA TGTGCCAGCAGCGGAGGTCAACTAGCGGGAGAGACCCAGTACTTC. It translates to CASSGGQLAGETQYF.

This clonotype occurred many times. CDR3: CASSYSRASYEQYF. The CDR3, as DNA: TGTGCCAGCAGTTACTCGAGGGCCTCCTACGAGCAGTACTTC. The chain uses TRBV6-5 and TRBJ2-7; tentative D call: TRBD2 (5 bases). The CDR3 totals 14 residues. The germline V and J ends were trimmed by 0 bases and 0 bases, with 6 bases remaining between them. Germline V lookup: CDR1 MNHEY, CDR2 SVGAGI.

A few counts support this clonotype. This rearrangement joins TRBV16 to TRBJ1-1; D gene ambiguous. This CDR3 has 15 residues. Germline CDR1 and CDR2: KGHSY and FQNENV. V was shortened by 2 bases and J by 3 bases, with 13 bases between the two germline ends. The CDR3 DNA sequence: TGTGCCAGCAGCCAAGGGTCGGAGTCCGACACTGAAGCTTTCTTT. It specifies CASSQGSESDTEAFF.

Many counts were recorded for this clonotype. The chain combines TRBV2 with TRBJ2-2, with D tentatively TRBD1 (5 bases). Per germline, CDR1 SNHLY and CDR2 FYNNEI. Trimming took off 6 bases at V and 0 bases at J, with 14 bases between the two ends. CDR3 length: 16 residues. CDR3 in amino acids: CASSLTDSPNTGELFF. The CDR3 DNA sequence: TGTGCCAGCAGCCTCACCGACAGCCCGAACACCGGGGAGCTGTTTTTT.

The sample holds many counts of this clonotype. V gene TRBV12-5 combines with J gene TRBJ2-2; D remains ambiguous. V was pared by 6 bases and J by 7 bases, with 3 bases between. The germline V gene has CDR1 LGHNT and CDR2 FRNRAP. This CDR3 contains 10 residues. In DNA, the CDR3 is TGTGCTAGTGGAGTCGGGGAGCTGTTTTTT. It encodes CASGVGELFF.

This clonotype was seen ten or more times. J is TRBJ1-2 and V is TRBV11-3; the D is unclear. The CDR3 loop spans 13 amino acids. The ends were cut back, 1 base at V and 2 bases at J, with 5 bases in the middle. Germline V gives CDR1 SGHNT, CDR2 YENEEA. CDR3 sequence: CASSLARNYGYTF. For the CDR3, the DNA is TGTGCCAGCAGCTTAGCCCGGAACTATGGCTACACCTTC.

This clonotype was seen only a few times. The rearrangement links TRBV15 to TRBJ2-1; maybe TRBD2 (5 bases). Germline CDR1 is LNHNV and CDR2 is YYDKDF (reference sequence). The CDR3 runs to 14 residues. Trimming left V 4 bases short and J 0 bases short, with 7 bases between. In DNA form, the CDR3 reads TGTGCCACCAGCAACGGGGTCTCCTACAATGAGCAGTTCTTC. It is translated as CATSNGVSYNEQFF.